Listed below are T cell receptor beta chains from one sample, sequenced in a study of T cell repertoires in cytomegalovirus infection. From the reads, TCRdb called clonotypes with MiXCR, one entry per CDR3 protein. The sample lists 450,000 to 550,000 distinct CDR3 sequences; 16% were seen once. What was sequenced was CD8+ T cells from PBMCs. The receptors shown here come from a human donor in good health (CMV status not recorded). Some clones in this sample may be carry-over from other donors' samples. Each CDR3 is given with its conserved first and last residue. Fields, in order: D gene, J gene, V gene, clone size, CDR3 DNA, CDR3 protein. A D gene is named only where the DNA matches it firmly. Rows may omit the clone size; those that give it use once, few, many or a size class.

d_call: -
j_call: TRBJ2-1
v_call: TRBV7-6
clone_size: -
cdr3_nt: TGTGCCAGCAGCTTAGAAGGGCGCAATGAGCAGTTCTTC
cdr3_aa: CASSLEGRNEQFF

d_call: -
j_call: TRBJ1-2
v_call: TRBV5-1
clone_size: few
cdr3_nt: TGCGCCAGCAGCTTGGAGGGCAGGGCCAGGAACCTTGGCTACACCTTC
cdr3_aa: CASSLEGRARNLGYTF

d_call: -
j_call: TRBJ2-2
v_call: TRBV19
clone_size: many
cdr3_nt: TGTGCCAGGGTACCCCCCTGGGGGACCAGGAACACCGGGGAGCTGTTTTTT
cdr3_aa: CARVPPWGTRNTGELFF

d_call: TRBD2
j_call: TRBJ2-7
v_call: TRBV10-3
clone_size: many
cdr3_nt: TGTGCCATCGCGGGAGGAGAGGTAGGACAGTCCTACGAGCAGTACTTC
cdr3_aa: CAIAGGEVGQSYEQYF

d_call: -
j_call: TRBJ2-3
v_call: TRBV12-3/TRBV12-4
clone_size: many
cdr3_nt: TGTGCCAGCAGTCTGGCTTCAAAGGGAGGGGGAAGCACAGATACGCAGTATTTT
cdr3_aa: CASSLASKGGGSTDTQYF

d_call: -
j_call: TRBJ1-3
v_call: TRBV6-6
clone_size: many
cdr3_nt: TGTGCCAGCAGTTTGGGACTCCTAGGCCTCTCTGGAAACACCATATATTTT
cdr3_aa: CASSLGLLGLSGNTIYF

d_call: -
j_call: TRBJ2-3
v_call: TRBV5-1
clone_size: many
cdr3_nt: TGCGCCAGCAGCTTGGTACTAGTACCGGGATCCAACCAACCATCTCAGTATTTT
cdr3_aa: CASSLVLVPGSNQPSQYF

d_call: -
j_call: TRBJ2-1
v_call: TRBV11-2
clone_size: many
cdr3_nt: TGTGCCAGCAGCGGAAGGAGTAAACAACTGGGCAATGAGCAGTTCTTC
cdr3_aa: CASSGRSKQLGNEQFF

d_call: -
j_call: TRBJ2-3
v_call: TRBV12-3/TRBV12-4
clone_size: -
cdr3_nt: TGTGCCAGCAGTTCCTCGGGATCCAGATACACAGATACGCAGTATTTT
cdr3_aa: CASSSSGSRYTDTQYF

d_call: -
j_call: TRBJ1-6
v_call: TRBV5-1
clone_size: -
cdr3_nt: TGCGCCAGCAGCTTGGCCGGGGCGGGAGGGATCAATTCACCCCTCCACTTT
cdr3_aa: CASSLAGAGGINSPLHF

d_call: TRBD2
j_call: TRBJ2-3
v_call: TRBV28
clone_size: few
cdr3_nt: TGTGCCAGCAGTGCACCAGCGGGAGGCACAGATACGCAGTATTTT
cdr3_aa: CASSAPAGGTDTQYF

d_call: -
j_call: TRBJ1-1
v_call: TRBV19
clone_size: few
cdr3_nt: TGTGCCAGTAGTATTATCCGCATAGCCCATAAAGGGCCGAACACTGAAGCTTTCTTT
cdr3_aa: CASSIIRIAHKGPNTEAFF

d_call: -
j_call: TRBJ2-2
v_call: TRBV28
clone_size: many
cdr3_nt: TGTGCCAGCAGTTTTTGGGCAGGGGAAGCCAACACCGGGGAGCTGTTTTTT
cdr3_aa: CASSFWAGEANTGELFF

d_call: -
j_call: TRBJ1-5
v_call: TRBV2
clone_size: few
cdr3_nt: TGTGCCAGAGCTAGGACAGAGAATAATCAGCCCCAGCATTTT
cdr3_aa: CARARTENNQPQHF

d_call: -
j_call: TRBJ1-5
v_call: TRBV12-3/TRBV12-4
clone_size: -
cdr3_nt: TGTGCCAGCAGTTTAGTTGATCCCTCAGGGGACTATAGCAATCAGCTCCAGCATTTT
cdr3_aa: CASSLVDPSGDYSNQLQHF

d_call: TRBD2
j_call: TRBJ2-1
v_call: TRBV10-2
clone_size: -
cdr3_nt: TGCGCCAGCAGTGAACCGACTAGCGGGGTTGAGCAGTTCTTC
cdr3_aa: CASSEPTSGVEQFF

d_call: TRBD1
j_call: TRBJ2-1
v_call: TRBV5-1
clone_size: few
cdr3_nt: TGCGCCAGCAGCCAGGGACAGCAGCAGTTCTTC
cdr3_aa: CASSQGQQQFF

d_call: -
j_call: TRBJ1-5
v_call: TRBV5-6
clone_size: many
cdr3_nt: TGTGCCAGCAGCCAGGGACTACCCCCCAATCAGCCCCAGCATTTT
cdr3_aa: CASSQGLPPNQPQHF

d_call: -
j_call: TRBJ2-1
v_call: TRBV7-9
clone_size: many
cdr3_nt: TGTGCCAGCAGCTTACTCGCGTACCTGAACAATGAGCAGTTCTTC
cdr3_aa: CASSLLAYLNNEQFF

d_call: -
j_call: TRBJ1-2
v_call: TRBV9
clone_size: -
cdr3_nt: TGTGCCAGCAGCGTAGCCCTTGGGGGCTCCAACTATGGCTACACCTTC
cdr3_aa: CASSVALGGSNYGYTF

d_call: -
j_call: TRBJ1-1
v_call: TRBV7-9
clone_size: few
cdr3_nt: TGTGCCAGTAGCGGGACCCCGGAAAGTCGAGCTTTCTTT
cdr3_aa: CASSGTPESRAFF

d_call: TRBD1
j_call: TRBJ1-2
v_call: TRBV2
clone_size: -
cdr3_nt: TGTGCCAGCAGTGCAGGGGGAGGTGGCTACACCTTC
cdr3_aa: CASSAGGGGYTF

d_call: TRBD1
j_call: TRBJ1-1
v_call: TRBV29-1
clone_size: many
cdr3_nt: TGCAGCGGATCAGGGGGCCCGGGGCCTGAAGCTTTCTTT
cdr3_aa: CSGSGGPGPEAFF

d_call: TRBD1
j_call: TRBJ1-4
v_call: TRBV7-2
clone_size: many
cdr3_nt: TGTGCCAGCAGCGCACCGGGACAGCTTAATGAAAAACTGTTTTTT
cdr3_aa: CASSAPGQLNEKLFF

d_call: TRBD2
j_call: TRBJ2-2
v_call: TRBV12-3/TRBV12-4
clone_size: many
cdr3_nt: TGTGCCAGCACCTTACGGGGGGGAATCGGGGAGCTGTTTTTT
cdr3_aa: CASTLRGGIGELFF

d_call: TRBD2
j_call: TRBJ2-2
v_call: TRBV6-4
clone_size: few
cdr3_nt: TGTGCCAGCAGTCCAGGACTAGCGGGAGGTCGATTCGGGGAGCTGTTTTTT
cdr3_aa: CASSPGLAGGRFGELFF

d_call: -
j_call: TRBJ1-2
v_call: TRBV9
clone_size: few
cdr3_nt: TGTGCCAGCAGCGCTTCTCTGACAACTACCTATGGCTACACCTTC
cdr3_aa: CASSASLTTTYGYTF

d_call: TRBD2
j_call: TRBJ2-7
v_call: TRBV4-1
clone_size: few
cdr3_nt: TGCGCCAGCAGACAGACTAGCGGGGGTTACGAGCAGTACTTC
cdr3_aa: CASRQTSGGYEQYF

d_call: TRBD1
j_call: TRBJ2-3
v_call: TRBV12-3/TRBV12-4
clone_size: many
cdr3_nt: TGTGCCAGCAGTTCGGGACAGGGAGGGGATACGCAGTATTTT
cdr3_aa: CASSSGQGGDTQYF

d_call: -
j_call: TRBJ1-2
v_call: TRBV29-1
clone_size: few
cdr3_nt: TGCAGCGTTCCCGCATGGGGACGGAACTATGGCTACACCTTC
cdr3_aa: CSVPAWGRNYGYTF

d_call: -
j_call: TRBJ1-1
v_call: TRBV28
clone_size: few
cdr3_nt: TGTGCCAGCAAGCCGGGACTTAGGACTGAAGCTTTCTTT
cdr3_aa: CASKPGLRTEAFF

d_call: TRBD2
j_call: TRBJ2-7
v_call: TRBV12-5
clone_size: -
cdr3_nt: TGTGCTAGTGGTTTGGCGGGGGGCGAGCAGTACTTC
cdr3_aa: CASGLAGGEQYF

d_call: TRBD1
j_call: TRBJ2-7
v_call: TRBV2
clone_size: many
cdr3_nt: TGTGCCAGCAGCGTCGGACAGGGGACCTACGAGCAGTACTTC
cdr3_aa: CASSVGQGTYEQYF

d_call: -
j_call: TRBJ1-4
v_call: TRBV12-5
clone_size: -
cdr3_nt: TGTGCTAGTGGTTCTGGACCGAATAATGAAAAACTGTTTTTT
cdr3_aa: CASGSGPNNEKLFF

d_call: -
j_call: TRBJ2-5
v_call: TRBV10-2
clone_size: many
cdr3_nt: TGCGCCAGCAGTGACATAACTATTCCCGGGGAGACCCAGTACTTC
cdr3_aa: CASSDITIPGETQYF

d_call: TRBD1
j_call: TRBJ1-5
v_call: TRBV6-5
clone_size: -
cdr3_nt: TGTGCCAGCAGCCACAGGGGGCGAGGTCAGCCCCAGCATTTT
cdr3_aa: CASSHRGRGQPQHF

d_call: -
j_call: TRBJ2-1
v_call: TRBV6-5
clone_size: many
cdr3_nt: TGTGCCAGCAGTAAGAGAAATTACAGCTCCTACAATGAGCAGTTCTTC
cdr3_aa: CASSKRNYSSYNEQFF

d_call: -
j_call: TRBJ1-2
v_call: TRBV27
clone_size: many
cdr3_nt: TGTGCCAGCAGTTTACAGGGAGGGGGGACCTATGGCTACACCTTC
cdr3_aa: CASSLQGGGTYGYTF

d_call: -
j_call: TRBJ2-3
v_call: TRBV11-2
clone_size: -
cdr3_nt: TGTGCCAGCAGCACCGAATACCAGGGCCCAGATACGCAGTATTTT
cdr3_aa: CASSTEYQGPDTQYF

d_call: TRBD1
j_call: TRBJ2-7
v_call: TRBV7-8
clone_size: many
cdr3_nt: TGTGCCAGCAGCTTTGGACAGGGCACCTACGAGCAGTACTTC
cdr3_aa: CASSFGQGTYEQYF

d_call: TRBD1
j_call: TRBJ1-1
v_call: TRBV19
clone_size: many
cdr3_nt: TGTGCCAGTCGGGGGGCGACAGGGAAGGGGACTGAAGCTTTCTTT
cdr3_aa: CASRGATGKGTEAFF